The rows below give T cell receptor beta chains drawn from one sample of a study of blood T cells in healthy people across ages. TCRdb analysed the 5' RACE reads with MiXCR anew, one entry per CDR3 protein. The sample has some 940,000 distinct CDR3 sequences; about 28% are singletons. The data were also submitted as part of a second study, on T cells of mothers and their children.

The specimen sequenced was blood. These receptors were taken from a middle-aged woman in good health. Both conserved end residues are part of each CDR3. Fields, in order: clone size, V gene, J gene, D gene, CDR3 DNA, CDR3 protein. The D gene is left open where the match is weak. A clone size is listed for some rows: how often the clone was seen (once, few, many), or a class if it is expanded.

many	TRBV20-1	TRBJ2-1	TRBD2	TGCAGTGCTAGCCCCCCAGCGGGGGGTCTCAGCTCCTACAATGAGCAGTTCTTC	CSASPPAGGLSSYNEQFF
-	TRBV6-1	TRBJ2-3	-	TGTGCCAGCAGTGAAAAGGGGGGTAGCACAGATACGCAGTATTTT	CASSEKGGSTDTQYF
-	TRBV10-3	TRBJ2-7	-	TGTGCCACCAGTGACCCGGGGGGGACAGGGAACTACGAGCAGTACTTC	CATSDPGGTGNYEQYF
-	TRBV5-1	TRBJ2-1	TRBD1	TGCGCCAGCAGCCCCGACAGGGAAGGGTCCTACAATGAGCAGTTCTTC	CASSPDREGSYNEQFF
few	TRBV5-1	TRBJ2-2	TRBD1	TGCGCCAGCAGTTCACTAGGGACAGGCACCGGGGAGCTGTTTTTT	CASSSLGTGTGELFF
-	TRBV6-6	TRBJ2-1	-	TGTGCCAGCAGGCCTTCGACCGCTTGGAGTGAGCAGTTCTTC	CASRPSTAWSEQFF
few	TRBV14	TRBJ2-7	TRBD2	TGTGCCAGCAGCCAAGTTCGGGGGGGTCGGGAGCAGTACTTC	CASSQVRGGREQYF
few	TRBV6-2/TRBV6-3	TRBJ2-1	TRBD2	TGTGCCACCCAAGAGCCAGCGGGGGGGTCCTACAATGAGCAGTTCTTC	CATQEPAGGSYNEQFF
many	TRBV5-1	TRBJ1-4	-	TGCGCCAGCAGCTTGGGAGGGTCAACTAATGAAAAACTGTTTTTT	CASSLGGSTNEKLFF
-	TRBV20-1	TRBJ2-2	-	TGCAGTGCTAGAGATCGCGGGTGGACCGAGAACACCGGGGAGCTGTTTTTT	CSARDRGWTENTGELFF
few	TRBV15	TRBJ2-1	TRBD2	TGTGCCACCAGCAGAGCGAGCGGGGGTGAGCAGTTCTTC	CATSRASGGEQFF
many	TRBV9	TRBJ2-7	-	TGTGCCAGCAGCGGGGGCAGCTCCTACGAGCAGTACTTC	CASSGGSSYEQYF
-	TRBV18	TRBJ2-5	-	TGTGCCAGCTCACCCCAGAGACAACGAAAACAAGAGACCCAGTACTTC	CASSPQRQRKQETQYF
-	TRBV20-1	TRBJ2-3	-	TGCAGTGCTAGAGACGGGGCGGGGGATACGCAGTATTTT	CSARDGAGDTQYF
few	TRBV7-2	TRBJ2-3	TRBD2	TGTGCCAGCAGCTTAAGACTAGCGGGGGGTTCAGATACGCAGTATTTT	CASSLRLAGGSDTQYF
-	TRBV20-1	TRBJ2-5	-	TGCAGTGCCTCCCATCAAGAGACCCAGTACTTC	CSASHQETQYF
-	TRBV7-2	TRBJ2-3	-	TGTGCCAGCAGCTACCGACCAGGGCGGGATACGCAGTATTTT	CASSYRPGRDTQYF
many	TRBV14	TRBJ2-1	TRBD1	TGTGCCACCGGGACAGGGTACAATGAGCAGTTCTTC	CATGTGYNEQFF
-	TRBV19	TRBJ2-1	-	TGTGCCAGTAGTCTGTCGAGCGGGACAGGTTTCTACAATGAGCAGTTCTTC	CASSLSSGTGFYNEQFF
few	TRBV27	TRBJ1-5	-	TGTGCCAGCAGTTTCCAGGGTCAGCCCCAGCATTTT	CASSFQGQPQHF
-	TRBV3-1	TRBJ1-1	-	TGTGCCAGCACCCCTGGGCAGGTGAGGACTGAAGCTTTCTTT	CASTPGQVRTEAFF
-	TRBV20-1	TRBJ2-5	-	TGCAGTGCTAGAGATCTTCGGGCAGGCAAACCTAAAACGCGAGAGACCCAGTACTTC	CSARDLRAGKPKTRETQYF
many	TRBV29-1	TRBJ2-3	-	TGCAGCGCCAGGGTGGACACAGATACGCAGTATTTT	CSARVDTDTQYF
-	TRBV7-3	TRBJ2-1	-	TGTGCCAGCAGCTTTAGCAGGGCTAGTGAGCAGTTCTTC	CASSFSRASEQFF
-	TRBV20-1	TRBJ1-5	-	TGCAGTGCTGGCCGGGCCTACAATCAGCCCCAGCATTTT	CSAGRAYNQPQHF
many	TRBV6-5	TRBJ2-7	-	TGTGCCAGCACCCGGGGATTGGGGGAGACCTACGAGCAGTACTTC	CASTRGLGETYEQYF
many	TRBV7-9	TRBJ2-5	-	TGTGCCAGCAGCGTGGGGGGGGGCCGAGGCGAAGAGACCCAGTACTTC	CASSVGGGRGEETQYF
many	TRBV5-1	TRBJ2-3	-	TGCGCCAGCAGCTTCGGAGTGGGCGCAGGAACAGATACGCAGTATTTT	CASSFGVGAGTDTQYF
few	TRBV6-6	TRBJ2-7	-	TGTGCCAGCAGCCCAAATCTCCAGGGGAGCTCCTACGAGCAGTACTTC	CASSPNLQGSSYEQYF
few	TRBV12-3/TRBV12-4	TRBJ2-7	-	TGTGCCAGCAGTTTGGTCGCACTAGGGGACTACGAGCAGTACTTC	CASSLVALGDYEQYF
many	TRBV12-3/TRBV12-4	TRBJ2-4	TRBD1	TGTGCCAGCAGTTCTTCCGGGACAGCCCCCCTTGGGTACTTC	CASSSSGTAPLGYF
few	TRBV15	TRBJ2-1	-	TGTGCCACCAGCAGAGAGGTAACGGCTCAAGGGGAGCAGTTCTTC	CATSREVTAQGEQFF
few	TRBV29-1	TRBJ1-1	-	TGCAGCGCCCTAACGGGGGCTGGCACTGAAGCTTTCTTT	CSALTGAGTEAFF
few	TRBV7-3	TRBJ2-2	-	TGTGCCAGCAGCTTAACCGAGGCCGGGGAGCTGTTTTTT	CASSLTEAGELFF
few	TRBV12-3/TRBV12-4	TRBJ1-4	TRBD1	TGTGCCAGCAGTCGAAGGGGGCTTAATGAAAAACTGTTTTTT	CASSRRGLNEKLFF